The 2 T cell receptor beta chains given below trace back to one sample, sequenced in a study of blood T cell repertoires in COVID-19. This table comes from immunoSEQ multiplex PCR, and its TCRdb copy is limited to in-frame clones, with some not included. Of 250,000 to 300,000 clones listed, 65% to 90% are singletons. Sequenced input: peripheral blood. The receptors derive from a man under 40 with active or convalescent COVID-19.

The chain links TRBV5-1 to TRBJ2-3; TRBD1 is a possible D gene (5 bases). Germline assignment: CDR1 SGHRS and CDR2 YFSETQ. This CDR3 contains 13 residues. V shed 2 bases and J shed 6 bases, with 10 bases lying between them. CDR3 DNA: TGCGCCAGCAGCTTAGGGGCGTTGGATACGCAGTATTTT. Its translation: CASSLGALDTQYF.

This clone was detected only once. In DNA form, the CDR3 reads TGCGCCAGCAGCCAAAGACTGGATCAAGAGACCCAGTACTTC. Translation gives CASSQRLDQETQYF. This chain joins TRBV5-1 and TRBJ2-5, with no clear D. V lost 4 bases to trimming and J lost 2 bases, with 12 bases between them. Germline V lookup: CDR1 SGHRS, CDR2 YFSETQ. The CDR3 has 14 amino acids.